This paragraph reports one T cell receptor (beta chain). This record belongs to a study of T cell responses to AZD1222 COVID-19 vaccine. Profiled with immunoSEQ multiplex PCR; TCRdb holds only in-frame clones, not every one. The table has approximately 150,000 clones, about 90% seen once. V lost 4 bases, J lost 7 bases, and 20 bases stayed unmatched. Germline-derived CDR1 and CDR2 are MRHNA and SNTAGT. This CDR3 is 20 amino acids long. This specimen consisted of peripheral blood, obtained on day 0 of AZD1222 vaccination. This clonotype was obtained from an adult in good health. The gene calls are TRBV6-4 and TRBJ2-1; 12 nucleotides line up with TRBD2. Here the CDR3 reads CASSVTQDRLAGAFGNEQFF. The CDR3 DNA follows: TGTGCCAGCAGTGTAACCCAGGACAGACTAGCGGGAGCCTTTGGGAATGAGCAGTTCTTC.